This T cell receptor beta chain was profiled in a study of T cell responses to AZD1222 COVID-19 vaccine. Doses given second, at about 4 or about 12 weeks, were pooled. V trimming: 4 bases; J trimming: 13 bases; junction bases outside the gene matches: 13. CDR3 size: 13 residues. Germline CDR1 reads SGHKS; CDR2 reads YYEKEE (reference sequence). The method was immunoSEQ multiplex PCR; TCRdb's version includes in-frame clones alone and lacks a portion of them. The sample records about 150,000 clones, more than 85% being singletons. Sequencing was performed on peripheral blood, taken 28 days after the second AZD1222 dose. This receptor was taken from an adult who received the AZD1222 COVID-19 vaccine. The chain is built from TRBV5-5 and TRBJ1-2, with 7 bases identical to TRBD1. The DNA for the CDR3 is TGTGCCAGCAGCGCACCACAGGGGCCGGGTGGCACCTTC. It codes for CASSAPQGPGGTF.